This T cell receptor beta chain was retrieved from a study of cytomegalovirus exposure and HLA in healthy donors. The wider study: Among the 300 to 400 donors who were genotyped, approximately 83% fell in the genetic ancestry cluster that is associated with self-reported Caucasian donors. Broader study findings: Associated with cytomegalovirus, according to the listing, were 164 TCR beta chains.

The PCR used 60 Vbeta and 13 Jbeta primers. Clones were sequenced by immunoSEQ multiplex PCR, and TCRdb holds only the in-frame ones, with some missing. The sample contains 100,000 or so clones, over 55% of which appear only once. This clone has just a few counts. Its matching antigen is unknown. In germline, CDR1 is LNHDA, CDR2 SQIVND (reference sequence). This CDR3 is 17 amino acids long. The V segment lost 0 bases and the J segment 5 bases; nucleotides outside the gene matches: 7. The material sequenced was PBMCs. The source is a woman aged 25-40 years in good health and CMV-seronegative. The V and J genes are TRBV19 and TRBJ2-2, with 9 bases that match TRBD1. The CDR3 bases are TGTGCCAGTAGTATAGATAAAGCCGGGACAGGGACCGGGGAGCTGTTTTTT. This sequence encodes CASSIDKAGTGTGELFF.